The entry below gives a single T cell receptor (beta chain) sequence along with its context. PCR primers comprised 60 Vbeta and 13 Jbeta primers. The assay was immunoSEQ multiplex PCR, and TCRdb's table has in-frame clones only and misses some. The profile shows over 200,000 clones, 60% to 80% of them singletons. This CDR3 region has 15 residues. The germline gives CDR1 KGHSH, CDR2 LQKENI. The J segment lost 3 bases and the V segment lost 6 bases, leaving 8 bases of the junction unmatched. The data derive from a study of cytomegalovirus exposure and HLA in healthy donors. Sequencing input: PBMCs. The receptor's source is a male donor in good health and CMV-seronegative. The chain carries TRBV18 and TRBJ2-7, with 10 positions matching TRBD1. CDR3 protein: CASSFGTGENYEQYF. For the CDR3, the DNA is TGTGCCAGCTCCTTCGGGACAGGGGAAAACTACGAGCAGTACTTC.